This record covers a single TCR beta chain. Antigen: not known. The data stem from a study of OX40 agonist ivuxolimab in advanced cancers. Whole-study results and caveats: In general, CD8+ T cells held more expanded clones than CD4+ did, on average.

V was trimmed by 5 bases and J by 8 bases, leaving 13 bases between them. Germline CDR1 and CDR2: SEHNR and FQNEAQ (reference sequence). The CDR3 length is 13 residues. Sequencing used immunoSEQ multiplex PCR; TCRdb keeps in-frame clones, though not all of them. Of about 120,000 clones listed, roughly nine tenths are singletons. Sample: CD4+ or CD8+ T cells sorted from blood, taken in a trial of the OX40 agonist ivuxolimab. This sequence joins TRBV7-9 and TRBJ1-3; no firm D call. The TCR sequence derives from an adult with an advanced solid tumor such as melanoma, head and neck, liver or kidney cancer. CDR3 in DNA: TGTGCCAGCAGCCGAGCTGCCGGTGACACCATATATTTT. It encodes CASSRAAGDTIYF.